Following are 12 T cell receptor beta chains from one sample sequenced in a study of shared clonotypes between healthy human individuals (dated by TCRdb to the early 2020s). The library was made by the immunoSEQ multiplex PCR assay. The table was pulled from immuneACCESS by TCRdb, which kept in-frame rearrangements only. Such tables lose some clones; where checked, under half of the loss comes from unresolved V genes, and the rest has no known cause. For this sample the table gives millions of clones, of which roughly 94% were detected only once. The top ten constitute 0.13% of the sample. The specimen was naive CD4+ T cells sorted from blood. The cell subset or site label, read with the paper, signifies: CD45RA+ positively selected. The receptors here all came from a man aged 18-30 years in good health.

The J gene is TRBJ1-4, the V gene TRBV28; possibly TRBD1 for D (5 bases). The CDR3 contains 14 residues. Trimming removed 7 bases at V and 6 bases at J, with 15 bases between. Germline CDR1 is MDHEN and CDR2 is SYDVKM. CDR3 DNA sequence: TGTGCCAGCATGTACCGACCGGGGGATGAAAAACTGTTTTTT. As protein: CASMYRPGDEKLFF. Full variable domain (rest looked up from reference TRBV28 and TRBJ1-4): DVKVTQSSRYLVKRTGEKVFLECVQDMDHENMFWYRQDPGLGLRLIYFSYDVKMKEKGDIPEGYSVSREKKERFSLILESASTNQTSMYLCASMYRPGDEKLFFGSGTQLSVL.

CDR3 sequence (DNA): TGTGCCAGTAGGCTAGCGGGGGACTCCTACGAGCAGTACTTC. Translating it yields CASRLAGDSYEQYF. V and J are TRBV6-1 and TRBJ2-7; 10 bases agree with TRBD2. The germline gives CDR1 MNHNS, CDR2 SASEGT. CDR3 length: 14 amino acids. V lost 9 bases and J lost 0; bases outside the gene matches: 5.

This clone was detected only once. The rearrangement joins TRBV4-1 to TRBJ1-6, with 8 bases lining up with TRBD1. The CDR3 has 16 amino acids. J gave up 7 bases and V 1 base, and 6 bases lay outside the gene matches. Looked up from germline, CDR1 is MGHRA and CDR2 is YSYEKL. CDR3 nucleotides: TGCGCCAGCAGCCAAGGAGGGGACAGGTTCAATTCACCCCTCCACTTT. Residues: CASSQGGDRFNSPLHF.

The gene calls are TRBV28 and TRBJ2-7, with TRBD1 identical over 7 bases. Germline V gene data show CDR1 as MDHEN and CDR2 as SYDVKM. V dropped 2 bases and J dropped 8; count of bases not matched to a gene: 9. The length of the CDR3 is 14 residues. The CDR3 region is CASSLPDRDGQQYF. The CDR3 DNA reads TGTGCCAGCAGTTTACCCGACAGGGACGGGCAGCAGTACTTC.

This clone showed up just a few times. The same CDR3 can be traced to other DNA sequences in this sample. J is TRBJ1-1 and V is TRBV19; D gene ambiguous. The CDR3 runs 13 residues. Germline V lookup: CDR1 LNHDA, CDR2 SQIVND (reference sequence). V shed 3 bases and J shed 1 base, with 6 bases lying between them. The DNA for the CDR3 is TGTGCCAGTAGTATCAATCGGAACACTGAAGCTTTCTTT. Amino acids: CASSINRNTEAFF.

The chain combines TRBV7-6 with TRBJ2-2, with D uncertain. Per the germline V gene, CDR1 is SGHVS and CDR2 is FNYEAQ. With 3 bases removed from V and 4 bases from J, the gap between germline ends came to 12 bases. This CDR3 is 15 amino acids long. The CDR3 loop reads CASSFTRRGTGELFF. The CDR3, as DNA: TGTGCCAGCAGCTTCACCAGGCGAGGCACCGGGGAGCTGTTTTTT.

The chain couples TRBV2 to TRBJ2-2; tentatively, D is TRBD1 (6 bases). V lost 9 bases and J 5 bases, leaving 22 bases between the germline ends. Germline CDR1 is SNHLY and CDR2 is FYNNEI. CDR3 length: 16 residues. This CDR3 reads CASSSQQGERTGELFF. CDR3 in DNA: TGTGCCAGTTCATCCCAACAGGGAGAGAGAACCGGGGAGCTGTTTTTT.

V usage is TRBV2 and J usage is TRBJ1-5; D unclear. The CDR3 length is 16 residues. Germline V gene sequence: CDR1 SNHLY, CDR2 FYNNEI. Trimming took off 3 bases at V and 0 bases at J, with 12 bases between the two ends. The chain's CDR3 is CASSDDFWGSNQPQHF. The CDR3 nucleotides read TGTGCCAGCAGTGATGATTTCTGGGGTAGCAATCAGCCCCAGCATTTT.

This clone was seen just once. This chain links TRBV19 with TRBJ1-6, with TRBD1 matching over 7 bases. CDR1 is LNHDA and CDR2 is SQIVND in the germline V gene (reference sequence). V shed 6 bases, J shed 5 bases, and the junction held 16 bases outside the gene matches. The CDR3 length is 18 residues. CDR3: CASRQGRGLSGNNSPLHF. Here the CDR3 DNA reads TGTGCCAGTAGGCAGGGTAGGGGGCTCTCCGGGAATAATTCACCCCTCCACTTT.

CDR3 bases: TGTGCCAGCAGTTTGAGGCCGGTAGCCAAAAACATTCAGTACTTC. Residues: CASSLRPVAKNIQYF. The gene calls are TRBV28 and TRBJ2-4; D is uncertain. V lost 3 bases and J 0 bases, leaving 9 bases between the germline ends. The CDR3 loop spans 15 amino acids. CDR1 and CDR2 from the germline V gene are MDHEN and SYDVKM.

The CDR3 bases are TGTGCCTGGAGTAGAGACCGAGGGGGGCTGAACACCGGGGAGCTGTTTTTT. Residues: CAWSRDRGGLNTGELFF. The rearrangement links TRBV30 to TRBJ2-2; tentatively, D is TRBD1 or TRBD2 (6 bases each). Germline V gives CDR1 GTSNPN, CDR2 SVGIG (reference sequence). The CDR3 loop spans 17 amino acids. The V and J ends lost 2 bases and 1 base respectively, with 17 bases between them.

CDR3 residues: CASSLNRGLYTF. The DNA of the CDR3 is TGTGCCAGCAGTTTAAATCGGGGCCTTTACACCTTC. The chain employs TRBV28 and TRBJ1-2, with D possibly being TRBD1 (5 bases). CDR1 and CDR2 (germline): MDHEN, SYDVKM. This CDR3 has 12 residues. Between the trimmed V and J ends, which lost 2 bases and 11 bases, there was a span of 12 bases.